This TCR beta chain is from a study of blood T cells in healthy people across ages. The V and J ends lost 5 bases and 1 base respectively, with 11 bases between them. From germline, CDR1 is SGHTA and CDR2 FQGNSA. The CDR3 spans 14 residues. Comment on this clonotype: The antigen is unknown.

For the second PCR, which ran for about 7 to 12 cycles, a sample-barcoded 5' primer and a J-beta primer mix were used. Through a template-switch adaptor with 12 random nucleotides, each cDNA molecule received a tag. Via MiXCR, TCRdb re-called the 5' RACE reads, giving one row per CDR3 protein. The sample includes roughly 790,000 distinct CDR3 sequences, roughly 45% seen only once; the top ten take 20%. Study-wide points: While age rose, TCR beta diversity per million T cells dropped in a roughly linear way. It was the long-lived donors that had more naive CD4+ cells and higher diversity than aged donors.

This chain connects TRBV7-2 to TRBJ2-5; D gene unclear. This TCR came from a woman aged 60-75 years in good health. The sequenced material came from blood. This CDR3 is CASSTFQAQETQYF. The CDR3 coding sequence is TGTGCCAGCAGCACCTTCCAGGCCCAAGAGACCCAGTACTTC.